The TCR beta chain described here comes from a study of beta chain features in type 1 diabetes. The isolated RNA, all of it, was reverse transcribed, so expressed TCRB transcripts were what got sequenced. Method: immunoSEQ multiplex PCR; TCRdb's copy keeps in-frame clones and lacks some. The top ten clones hold roughly 0.015% of a sample with about 340,000 clones, about 14% of them seen once. The V end lost 4 bases, the J end lost 3 bases, and 13 bases lay between the germline ends. The CDR3 contains 14 residues. The germline gives CDR1 SGHRS, CDR2 YFSETQ. Study results and limitations: Shortening of TCRB CDR3s, moderate but significant, appeared in all four CD4+ subsets of Type 1 diabetes patients.

This clone was detected a few times. The antigen is not known. Sequenced sample: naive CD4+ T cells from blood. The rearrangement uses TRBV5-1 and TRBJ2-5; D is undetermined. The receptor was isolated from a woman between 18 and 29 years old with type 1 diabetes. For the CDR3, the DNA is TGCGCCAGCAGCCCCTGGGCTGTAGAAGAGACCCAGTACTTC. Translation gives CASSPWAVEETQYF.